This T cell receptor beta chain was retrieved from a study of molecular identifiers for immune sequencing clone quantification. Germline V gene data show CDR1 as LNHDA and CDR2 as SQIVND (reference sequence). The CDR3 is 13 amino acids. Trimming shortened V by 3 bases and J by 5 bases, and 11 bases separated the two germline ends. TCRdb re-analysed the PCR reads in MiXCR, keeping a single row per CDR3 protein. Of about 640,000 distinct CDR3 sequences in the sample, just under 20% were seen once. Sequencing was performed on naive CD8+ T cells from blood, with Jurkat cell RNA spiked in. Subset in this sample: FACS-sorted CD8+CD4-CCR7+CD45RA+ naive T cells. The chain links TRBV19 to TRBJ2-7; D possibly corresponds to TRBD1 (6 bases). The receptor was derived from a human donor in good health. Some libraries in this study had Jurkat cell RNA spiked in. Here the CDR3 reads CASSIWQGNEQYF. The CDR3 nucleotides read TGTGCCAGTAGTATCTGGCAGGGGAACGAGCAGTACTTC. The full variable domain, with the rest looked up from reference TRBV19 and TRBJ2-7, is DGGITQSPKYLFRKEGQNVTLSCEQNLNHDAMYWYRQDPGQGLRLIYYSQIVNDFQKGDIAEGYSVSREKKESFPLTVTSAQKNPTAFYLCASSIWQGNEQYFGPGTRLTVT.